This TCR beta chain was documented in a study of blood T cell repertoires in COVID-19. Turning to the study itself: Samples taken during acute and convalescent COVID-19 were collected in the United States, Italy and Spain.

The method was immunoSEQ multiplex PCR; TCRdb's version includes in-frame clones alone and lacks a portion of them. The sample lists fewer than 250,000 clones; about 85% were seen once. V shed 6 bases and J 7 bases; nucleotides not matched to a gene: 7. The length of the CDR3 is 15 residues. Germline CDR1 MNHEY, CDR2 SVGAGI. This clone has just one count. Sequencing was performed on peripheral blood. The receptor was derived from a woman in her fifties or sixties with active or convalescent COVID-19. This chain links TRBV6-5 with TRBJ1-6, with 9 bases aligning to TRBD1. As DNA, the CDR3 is TGTGCCAGCAGACCCCCCGGGACAGGGAATTCACCCCTCCACTTT. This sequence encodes CASRPPGTGNSPLHF.